One and the same sample provided the 19 T cell receptor beta chains below, sequenced in a study of blood T cell repertoires in COVID-19. Data came from immunoSEQ multiplex PCR; TCRdb stores just in-frame clones and leaves some out. The table shows roughly 300,000 clones, with 80% to 90% occurring only once. Material for sequencing was PBMCs or T cells enriched from blood (not recorded which). The receptor source for this set is a woman in her twenties or thirties who had recovered from COVID-19.

This chain joins TRBV28 and TRBJ1-1; D remains unclear. Trimming removed 3 bases from V and 9 bases from J, with 8 bases in between. Germline V CDR1 and CDR2: MDHEN, SYDVKM. The CDR3 spans 11 residues. This CDR3 is CASSFTGKAFF. In nucleotides, the CDR3 is TGTGCCAGCAGTTTTACGGGAAAAGCTTTCTTT. Using reference TRBV28 and TRBJ1-1 for the parts outside the CDR3, the full variable domain is DVKVTQSSRYLVKRTGEKVFLECVQDMDHENMFWYRQDPGLGLRLIYFSYDVKMKEKGDIPEGYSVSREKKERFSLILESASTNQTSMYLCASSFTGKAFFGQGTRLTVV.

This chain connects TRBV2 to TRBJ1-5, with D perhaps TRBD1 (6 bases). The CDR3 is 14 amino acids. Germline CDR1 and CDR2: SNHLY and FYNNEI. V was clipped by 6 bases and J by 0 bases, with 9 bases between them. The CDR3 protein is CASRRGGSNQPQHF. For the CDR3, the DNA is TGTGCCAGCAGGAGGGGGGGTAGCAATCAGCCCCAGCATTTT.

This clone was found once. The chain links TRBV3-1 (or the pseudogene TRBV3-2) to TRBJ2-3; 10 nucleotides line up with TRBD2. Germline assignment: CDR1 LGHDT and CDR2 YNNKEL (reference sequence). Trimming took 2 bases from V and 4 from J; bases not matched to a gene: 0. The CDR3 runs 14 residues. The CDR3 region is CASSQSGGADTQYF. Here the CDR3 DNA reads TGTGCCAGCAGCCAAAGCGGGGGGGCAGATACGCAGTATTTT.

The V call is TRBV19, the J call TRBJ1-2; D uncertain. Germline CDR1 LNHDA, CDR2 SQIVND (reference sequence). V shed 4 bases and J shed 4 bases, with 19 bases lying between them. CDR3 length: 16 residues. The CDR3 here is CASSNVLGFARYGYTF. The CDR3 bases are TGTGCCAGTAGTAATGTGTTGGGCTTTGCACGCTATGGCTACACCTTC.

In its sample, this clone was seen a few times. The chain carries TRBV5-1 and TRBJ1-2; the D gene is possibly TRBD1 (5 bases). Germline-derived CDR1 and CDR2 are SGHRS and YFSETQ. With 0 bases removed from V and 5 bases from J, the gap between germline ends came to 14 bases. The CDR3 runs 15 residues. CDR3 DNA sequence: TGCGCCAGCAGCTTGGAGCAGGGCTCCTTTTATGGCTACACCTTC. It yields the protein CASSLEQGSFYGYTF.

V gene TRBV7-9 combines with J gene TRBJ1-3; 8 bases line up with TRBD1. The V segment lost 3 bases and the J segment 4 bases; nucleotides outside the gene matches: 5. This CDR3 has 15 residues. Germline CDR1 reads SEHNR; CDR2 reads FQNEAQ (reference sequence). Here the CDR3 reads CASSFPQGDGNTIYF. The CDR3 bases are TGTGCCAGCAGCTTCCCACAGGGGGACGGAAACACCATATATTTT.

This clone has just a few counts. The chain carries TRBV27 and TRBJ1-5, with D maybe TRBD1 (6 bases). Per germline, CDR1 MNHEY and CDR2 SMNVEV (reference sequence). The V end lost 2 bases, the J end lost 7 bases, and 18 bases lay between the germline ends. The CDR3 extends over 16 amino acids. CDR3 protein: CASSLLAQGEGQPQHF. CDR3 DNA sequence: TGTGCCAGCAGTTTACTTGCACAGGGTGAAGGGCAGCCCCAGCATTTT.

The V call is TRBV6-7, the J call TRBJ1-2; D gene ambiguous. TRBV6-7 is an ORF, with its function uncertain. The germline V and J ends were trimmed by 7 bases and 8 bases, with 14 bases remaining between them. This CDR3 comprises 12 residues. CDR3 nucleotide sequence: TGTGCCAGCATCCCTGGGGAGAGGGGCTACACCTTC. It codes for CASIPGERGYTF.

V usage is TRBV4-3 and J usage is TRBJ2-2; D is unresolved. V lost 2 bases to trimming and J lost 6 bases, with 7 bases between them. The CDR3 covers 13 residues. The germline V gene has CDR1 LGHNA and CDR2 YSLEER. The CDR3 DNA reads TGCGCCAGCAGCCAATCTACAGCCGGGGAGCTGTTTTTT. Translated, it gives CASSQSTAGELFF.

The chain recombines TRBV19 with TRBJ1-1; possible D gene TRBD1, 6 bases. From germline, CDR1 is LNHDA and CDR2 SQIVND (reference sequence). CDR3 size: 15 residues. The V end lost 4 bases, the J end lost 0 bases, and 12 bases lay between the germline ends. The CDR3 DNA sequence: TGTGCCAGTAGTAGGGGGCAGACCATGAACACTGAAGCTTTCTTT. It translates to CASSRGQTMNTEAFF.

The chain employs TRBV6-2 or TRBV6-3 and TRBJ2-7, with D possibly TRBD1 on 6 matching bases. With 5 bases removed from V and 0 bases from J, the gap between germline ends came to 14 bases. The CDR3 contains 15 residues. Germline V gene lookup returns CDR1 MNHEY and CDR2 SVGEGT. This CDR3 is CASSTDRKGSYEQYF. CDR3 DNA sequence: TGTGCCAGCAGTACGGACAGAAAGGGCTCCTACGAGCAGTACTTC.

CDR3 loop: CASSSTGLLNSPLHF. The CDR3 DNA sequence: TGTGCCAGCAGCTCCACGGGACTTCTTAATTCACCCCTCCACTTT. The chain is built from TRBV5-4 and TRBJ1-6, with a possible D match to TRBD1 (5 bases). V was shortened by 3 bases and J by 6 bases, with 13 bases between the two germline ends. Germline loops: CDR1 SGHNT, CDR2 YYREEE (reference sequence). The CDR3 sequence is 15 residues long.

The V call is TRBV5-4, the J call TRBJ1-1; D not resolved. V was pared by 4 bases and J by 0 bases, with 13 bases between. Germline CDR1 and CDR2: SGHNT and YYREEE (reference sequence). The CDR3 is 15 amino acids. CDR3 DNA: TGTGCCAGCAGCCCTGCCGGTGATATGAACACTGAAGCTTTCTTT. Its translation is CASSPAGDMNTEAFF.

The chain recombines TRBV27 with TRBJ1-4; D uncertain. Germline V gives CDR1 MNHEY, CDR2 SMNVEV (reference sequence). V was trimmed by 5 bases and J by 4 bases, leaving 17 bases between them. The CDR3 length is 16 residues. The CDR3 sequence: CASSPYLRESNEKLFF. CDR3 DNA: TGTGCCAGCAGTCCTTATCTCCGGGAGAGTAATGAAAAACTGTTTTTT.

This sequence joins TRBV14 and TRBJ2-1, with TRBD2 identical over 8 bases. CDR3 size: 17 residues. The germline gives CDR1 SGHDN, CDR2 FVKESK. V trimming: 2 bases; J trimming: 2 bases; junction bases outside the gene matches: 8. The CDR3 DNA sequence: TGTGCCAGCAGCCAACAGTTTAGCGGGGCACCCTACAATGAGCAGTTCTTC. Its translation: CASSQQFSGAPYNEQFF.

This chain links TRBV25-1 with TRBJ2-4; 16 bases are a match to TRBD2. Germline V gene lookup returns CDR1 MGHDK and CDR2 SYGVNS. The CDR3 totals 17 residues. The V gene end was trimmed by 6 bases and the J gene end by 9 bases; junction bases not matched to a gene: 11. The CDR3 DNA reads as TGTGCCAGCAGCGGGACTAGCGGGGGGGCCGGTTCAGGCATTCAGTACTTC. Translated: CASSGTSGGAGSGIQYF.

The rearrangement uses TRBV7-9 and TRBJ2-7, with a tentative D call TRBD1 (5 bases). This CDR3 contains 13 residues. Germline lookup yields CDR1 SEHNR and CDR2 FQNEAQ (reference sequence). V gave up 4 bases and J gave up 4 bases, with 11 bases separating them. In nucleotides, the CDR3 is TGTGCCAGCAGCTCTGACAGACGATACGAGCAGTACTTC. It specifies CASSSDRRYEQYF.

This clone was detected once. The chain carries TRBV23-1 and TRBJ2-3; 8 nucleotides line up with TRBD2. TRBV23-1 is an ORF for which the function is uncertain. Trimming took 4 bases from V and 3 from J; bases not matched to a gene: 6. The CDR3 is made up of 15 amino acids. CDR3 DNA: TGCGCCAGCAGTCCGCGGGGGGTTTTAACAGATACGCAGTATTTT. It specifies CASSPRGVLTDTQYF.

The V gene is TRBV21-1, the J gene TRBJ2-7; the table's D call TRBD2 went unverified against the DNA. TRBV21-1 is a pseudogene locus. This CDR3 spans 18 amino acids. The CDR3 is CASSIPGGLGRDFYEQYF. CDR3 in DNA: TGTGCCAGCAGCATCCCGGGGGGGCTCGGGAGGGACTTCTACGAGCAGTACTTC.